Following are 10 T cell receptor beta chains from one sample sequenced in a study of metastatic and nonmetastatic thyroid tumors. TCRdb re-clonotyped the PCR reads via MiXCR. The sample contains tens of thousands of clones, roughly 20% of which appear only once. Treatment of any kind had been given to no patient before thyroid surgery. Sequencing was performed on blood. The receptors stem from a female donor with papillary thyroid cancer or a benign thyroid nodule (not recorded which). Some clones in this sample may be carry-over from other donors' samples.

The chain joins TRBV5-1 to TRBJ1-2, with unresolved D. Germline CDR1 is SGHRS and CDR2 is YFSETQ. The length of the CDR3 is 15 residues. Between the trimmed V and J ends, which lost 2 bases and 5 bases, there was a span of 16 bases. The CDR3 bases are TGCGCCAGCAGCTTCGACGCACCCGGGGTGTATGGCTACACCTTC. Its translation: CASSFDAPGVYGYTF.

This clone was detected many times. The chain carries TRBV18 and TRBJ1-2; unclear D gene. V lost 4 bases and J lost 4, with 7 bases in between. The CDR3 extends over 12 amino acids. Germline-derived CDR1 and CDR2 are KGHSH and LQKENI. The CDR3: CASSLSGYGYTF. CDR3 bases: TGTGCCAGCTCACTGTCAGGCTATGGCTACACCTTC.

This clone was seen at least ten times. The CDR3 bases are TGTGCCAGCAGTGGCGACAGCTATGGCTACACCTTC. It specifies CASSGDSYGYTF. The chain has TRBV25-1 and TRBJ1-2; a weak D match, TRBD1 (5 bases). Germline V CDR1 and CDR2: MGHDK, SYGVNS. The CDR3 runs to 12 residues. The V end lost 4 bases, the J end lost 4 bases, and 7 bases lay between the germline ends.

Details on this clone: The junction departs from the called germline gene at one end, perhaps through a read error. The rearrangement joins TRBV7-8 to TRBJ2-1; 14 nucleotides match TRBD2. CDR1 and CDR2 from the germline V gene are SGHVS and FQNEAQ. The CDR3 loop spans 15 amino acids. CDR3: CASSESGGLAGVKNF. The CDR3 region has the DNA TGTGCCAGCAGCGAATCAGGGGGACTAGCGGGAGTTAAGAATTTC.

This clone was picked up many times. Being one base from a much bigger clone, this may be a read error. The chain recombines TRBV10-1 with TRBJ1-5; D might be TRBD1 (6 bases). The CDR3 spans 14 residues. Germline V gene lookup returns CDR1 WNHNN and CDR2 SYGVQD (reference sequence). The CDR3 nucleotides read TGCGCCAGCAGCCCGGCAGGGGATAATCAGCTCCAGCATTTT. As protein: CASSPAGDNQLQHF.

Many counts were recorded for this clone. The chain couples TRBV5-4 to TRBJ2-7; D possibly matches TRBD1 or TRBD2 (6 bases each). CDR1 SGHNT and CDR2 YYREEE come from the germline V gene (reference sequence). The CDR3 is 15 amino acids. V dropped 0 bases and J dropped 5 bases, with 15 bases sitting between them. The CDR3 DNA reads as TGTGCCAGCAGCTTGGAGGAGGGCAGGGGTCACGAGCAGTACTTC. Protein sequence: CASSLEEGRGHEQYF.

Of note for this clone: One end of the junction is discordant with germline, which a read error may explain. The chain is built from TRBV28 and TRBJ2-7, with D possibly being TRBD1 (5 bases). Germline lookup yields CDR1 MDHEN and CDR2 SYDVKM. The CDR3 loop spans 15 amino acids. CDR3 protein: CVSSSLSKGVSEQYF. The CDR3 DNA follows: TGTGTCAGCAGTAGCCTTTCGAAAGGGGTGAGCGAGCAGTACTTC.

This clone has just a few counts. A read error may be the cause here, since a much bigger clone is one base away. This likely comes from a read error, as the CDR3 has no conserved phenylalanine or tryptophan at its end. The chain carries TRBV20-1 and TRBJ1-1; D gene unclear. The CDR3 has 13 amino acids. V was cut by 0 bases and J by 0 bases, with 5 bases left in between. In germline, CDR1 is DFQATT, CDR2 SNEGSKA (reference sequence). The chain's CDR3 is CSARDHLNTEAFS. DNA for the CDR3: TGCAGTGCTAGAGACCATTTGAACACTGAAGCTTTCTCT.

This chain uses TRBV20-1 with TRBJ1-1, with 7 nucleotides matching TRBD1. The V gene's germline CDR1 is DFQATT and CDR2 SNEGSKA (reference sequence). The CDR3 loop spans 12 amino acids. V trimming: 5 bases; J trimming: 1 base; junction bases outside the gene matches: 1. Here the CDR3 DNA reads TGCAGTGCTTGGACAGGGAACACTGAAGCTTTCTTT. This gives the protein CSAWTGNTEAFF.

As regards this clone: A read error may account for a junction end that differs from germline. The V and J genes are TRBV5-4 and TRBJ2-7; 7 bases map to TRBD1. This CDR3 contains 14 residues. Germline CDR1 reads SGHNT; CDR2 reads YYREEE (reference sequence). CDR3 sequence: CTSILLGQPYEQYF. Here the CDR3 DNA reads TGTACCAGCATCTTGTTGGGACAGCCCTACGAGCAGTACTTC.